What follows is one T cell receptor (beta chain) and its context. Its matching antigen is unknown. This entry belongs to a study of T cell repertoires and HLA-DP antigens. Background on the study: In vitro CD4+ alloreactivity was against HeLa-presented HLA-DP. Study outcomes and limitations: Previously undetected clones averaged around 39% and 49% against the two alleles respectively.

Repertoires were generated with immunoSEQ multiplex PCR, while TCRdb's copy carries only in-frame clones and drops some. The sample has about 89,000 clones, roughly 86% seen once; the top ten hold 1.7%. Germline assignment: CDR1 GTSNPN and CDR2 SVGIG (reference sequence). The CDR3 has 14 amino acids. Trimming left V 2 bases short and J 7 bases short, with 17 bases between. The sample comprised CD4+ T cells from PBMCs. The receptor's source is a man aged 50 to 59 in good health and CMV-seronegative. This chain links TRBV30 with TRBJ1-1; unclear D gene. The chain's CDR3 is CAWSKTRGPVEAFF. In DNA, the CDR3 is TGTGCCTGGAGTAAAACCCGCGGGCCAGTTGAAGCTTTCTTT.